This T cell receptor beta chain was sequenced in a study of T-cell memory formation after mild COVID-19 (dated by TCRdb to the early 2020s). Concerning the study at large: Most TCR sequence clusters were specific to one of the two donors. In a couple of donors, T-cell clones that expanded and contracted after mild COVID-19 were tracked by sequencing TCRalpha and TCRbeta repertoires over time. The cohort was made up of two young adult volunteers, one female and one male, who were previously healthy. Here is what the overall study found, with its caveats: Only a couple of mild cases were covered in the study, and larger cohorts including severe cases with pre-infection samples were considered necessary. The second-wave clones that peaked on day 37 were not confirmed to be SARS-CoV-2 specific. From day 15 to 85, contracting clones showed balanced CD4/CD8 phenotypes, whereas a second wave of clones that expanded from day 15 to 37 leaned towards CD4+. Contracting CD4+ clones were located mainly in the CM and EM memory subsets, whereas CD8+ clones were found to be enriched in EMRA. The detection of some responding clones in pre-infection memory suggests that pre-existing cross-reactive memory T cells joined the SARS-CoV-2 response.

Points on this clonotype: Its specific antigen is unknown. Base quality data are lacking; no much larger clone is found one base away.

Ficoll-Paque density gradient centrifugation was used to isolate PBMCs. The sequencing machine was an Illumina NovaSeq 6000. cDNA libraries for TCRalpha and TCRbeta were prepared by 5'RACE using constant-segment primers, with sample barcodes and unique molecular identifiers added. RNA was extracted from every sample with Trizol reagent. Libraries were amplified in two PCR steps, with a second sample barcode and Illumina TruSeq adapters added in the second step. Sequencing of the libraries was done on an Illumina NovaSeq, producing 2 x 150 bp paired-end reads. The study's own analysis went as follows. Demultiplexing of reads and collapsing into UMI-guided consensus sequences were performed with migec v1.2.7. With mixcr v2.1.11, UMI consensuses were aligned to TRA and TRB V and J templates and assembled into clonotypes. A clonotype was counted as expanded or contracted only when both edgeR and NoisET called the clonotype significant, with the noise models trained on biological replicates. For edgeR calls, the cutoffs were a false discovery rate-adjusted p below 0.01 and a log2 fold-change threshold of 1. As an exploratory analysis of dynamics, max-normalized trajectories of the 1000 most abundant clonotypes were examined with PCA combined with hierarchical clustering. Separately sequenced CD4+ and CD8+ repertoires were used to assign the CD4 or CD8 phenotype of responding clones. Using fastp at Q25 and MiXCR, TCRdb reprocessed the public reads and kept productive beta chains. Here each entry gathers all rows of one CDR3 protein and keeps the most common genes and DNA. TCRdb, not the authors, supplied the V and J calls. Here the sample has about 270,000 distinct CDR3 sequences; 16% occur a single time. In total, the top ten clones hold 23% of the sample.

There are 14 amino acids in the CDR3, from cysteine to phenylalanine inclusive. Just CDR3 DNA is preserved here, 42 bases in frame from base 1. Germline trimming amounts to 2 bases on V and 8 bases on J, with 0 as the count of junction bases outside the gene matches. As encoded in the germline V gene, CDR1 is SGDLS while CDR2 is YYNGEE. This receptor was identified in a man aged 18 to 35 who had mild COVID-19 (a few samples of this study predate the infection). The sample titles of this study are shuffled in the database, so cell type and time point are left out; the donor was told from shared clones. The V gene is TRBV9 and the J gene is TRBJ1-6, and 11 bases in between align with TRBD1. Sample: PBMCs or a T cell subset sorted from them (not recorded which). The CDR3 protein sequence reads: CASSVGQGDSPLHF. DNA sequence: TGTGCCAGCAGCGTGGGACAGGGGGATTCACCCCTCCACTTT. When the CDR3 is completed using the reference TRBV9 and TRBJ1-6 genes on either side, the full variable domain is DSGVTQTPKHLITATGQRVTLRCSPRSGDLSVYWYQQSLDQGLQFLIQYYNGEERAKGNILERFSAQQFPDLHSELNLSSLELGDSALYFCASSVGQGDSPLHFGNGTRLTVT.